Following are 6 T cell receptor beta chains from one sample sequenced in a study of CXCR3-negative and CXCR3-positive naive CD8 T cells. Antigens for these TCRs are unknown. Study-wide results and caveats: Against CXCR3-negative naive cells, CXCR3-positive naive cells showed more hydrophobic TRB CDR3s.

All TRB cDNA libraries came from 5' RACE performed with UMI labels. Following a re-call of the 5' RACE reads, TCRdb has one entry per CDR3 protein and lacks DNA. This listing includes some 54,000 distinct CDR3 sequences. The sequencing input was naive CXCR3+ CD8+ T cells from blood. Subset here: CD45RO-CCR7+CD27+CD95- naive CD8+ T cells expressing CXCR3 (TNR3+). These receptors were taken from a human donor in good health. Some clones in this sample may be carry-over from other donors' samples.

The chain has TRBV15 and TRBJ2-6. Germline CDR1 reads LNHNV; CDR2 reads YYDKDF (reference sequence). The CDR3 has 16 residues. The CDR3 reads CATSLDRRSGANVLTF.

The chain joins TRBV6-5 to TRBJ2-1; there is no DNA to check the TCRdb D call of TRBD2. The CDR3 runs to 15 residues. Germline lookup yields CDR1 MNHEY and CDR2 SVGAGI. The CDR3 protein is CASSRRTAPYNEQFF.

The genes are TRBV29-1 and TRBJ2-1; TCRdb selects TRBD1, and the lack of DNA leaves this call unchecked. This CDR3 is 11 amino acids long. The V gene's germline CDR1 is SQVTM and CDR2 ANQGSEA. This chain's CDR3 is CSVDKGDEQFF.

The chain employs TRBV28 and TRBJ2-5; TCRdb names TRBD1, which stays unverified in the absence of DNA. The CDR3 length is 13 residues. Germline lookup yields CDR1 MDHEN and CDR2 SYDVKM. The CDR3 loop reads CASTLWGAETQYF.

The chain's CDR3 is CASSQDRGVTEAFF. The chain joins TRBV4-3 to TRBJ1-1. Germline V gives CDR1 LGHNA, CDR2 YSLEER. This CDR3 contains 14 residues.

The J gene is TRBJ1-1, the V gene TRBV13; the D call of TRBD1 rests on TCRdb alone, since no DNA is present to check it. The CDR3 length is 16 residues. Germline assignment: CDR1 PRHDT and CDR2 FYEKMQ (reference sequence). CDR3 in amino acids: CASSLGQGETYTEAFF.